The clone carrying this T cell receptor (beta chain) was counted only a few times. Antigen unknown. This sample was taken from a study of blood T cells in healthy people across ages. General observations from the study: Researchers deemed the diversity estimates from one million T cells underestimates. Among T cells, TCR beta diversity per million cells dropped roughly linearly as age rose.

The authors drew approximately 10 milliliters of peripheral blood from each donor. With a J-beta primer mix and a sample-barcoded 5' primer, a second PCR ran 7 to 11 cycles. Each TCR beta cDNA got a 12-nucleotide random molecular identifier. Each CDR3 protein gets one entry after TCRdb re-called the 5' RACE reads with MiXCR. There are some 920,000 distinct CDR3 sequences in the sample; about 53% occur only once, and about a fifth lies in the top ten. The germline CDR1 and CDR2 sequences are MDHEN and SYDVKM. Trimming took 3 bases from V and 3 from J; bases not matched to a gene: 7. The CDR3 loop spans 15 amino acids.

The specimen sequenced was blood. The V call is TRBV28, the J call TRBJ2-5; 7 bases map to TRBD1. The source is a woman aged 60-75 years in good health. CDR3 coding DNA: TGTGCCAGCAGTTTTGGTTTTGGGACAGAAGAGACCCAGTACTTC. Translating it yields CASSFGFGTEETQYF.